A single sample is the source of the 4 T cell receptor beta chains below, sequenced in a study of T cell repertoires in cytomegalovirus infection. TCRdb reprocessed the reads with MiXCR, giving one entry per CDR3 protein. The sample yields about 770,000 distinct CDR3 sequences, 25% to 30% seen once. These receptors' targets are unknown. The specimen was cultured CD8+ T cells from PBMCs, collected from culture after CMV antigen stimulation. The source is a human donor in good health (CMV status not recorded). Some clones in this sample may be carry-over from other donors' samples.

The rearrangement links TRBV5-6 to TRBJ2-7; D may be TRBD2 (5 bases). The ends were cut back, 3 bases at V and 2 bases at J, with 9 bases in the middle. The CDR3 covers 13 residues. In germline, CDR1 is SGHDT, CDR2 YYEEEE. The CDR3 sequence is CASSYGKTYEQYF. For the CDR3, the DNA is TGTGCCAGCAGCTACGGGAAGACCTACGAGCAGTACTTC.

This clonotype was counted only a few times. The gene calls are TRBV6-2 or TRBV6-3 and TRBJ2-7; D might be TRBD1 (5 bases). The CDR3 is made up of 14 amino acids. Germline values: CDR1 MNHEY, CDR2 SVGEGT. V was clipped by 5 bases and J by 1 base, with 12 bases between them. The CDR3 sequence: CASSAWGSSYEQYV. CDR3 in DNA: TGTGCCAGCAGTGCTTGGGGCTCTTCCTACGAGCAGTACGTC.

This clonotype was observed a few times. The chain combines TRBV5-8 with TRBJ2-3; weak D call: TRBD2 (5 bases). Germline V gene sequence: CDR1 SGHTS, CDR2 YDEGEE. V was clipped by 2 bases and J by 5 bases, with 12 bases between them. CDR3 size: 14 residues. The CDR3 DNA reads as TGTGCCAGCAGCTTTAGAGGGCCTGGAGATACGCAGTATTTT. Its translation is CASSFRGPGDTQYF.

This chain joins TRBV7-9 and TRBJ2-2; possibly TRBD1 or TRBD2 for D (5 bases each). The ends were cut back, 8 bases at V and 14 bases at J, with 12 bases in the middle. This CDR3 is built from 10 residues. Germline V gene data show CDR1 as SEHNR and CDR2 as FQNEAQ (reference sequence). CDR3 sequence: CASGDGVLFF. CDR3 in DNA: TGTGCCAGCGGGGACGGGGTTCTGTTTTTT.